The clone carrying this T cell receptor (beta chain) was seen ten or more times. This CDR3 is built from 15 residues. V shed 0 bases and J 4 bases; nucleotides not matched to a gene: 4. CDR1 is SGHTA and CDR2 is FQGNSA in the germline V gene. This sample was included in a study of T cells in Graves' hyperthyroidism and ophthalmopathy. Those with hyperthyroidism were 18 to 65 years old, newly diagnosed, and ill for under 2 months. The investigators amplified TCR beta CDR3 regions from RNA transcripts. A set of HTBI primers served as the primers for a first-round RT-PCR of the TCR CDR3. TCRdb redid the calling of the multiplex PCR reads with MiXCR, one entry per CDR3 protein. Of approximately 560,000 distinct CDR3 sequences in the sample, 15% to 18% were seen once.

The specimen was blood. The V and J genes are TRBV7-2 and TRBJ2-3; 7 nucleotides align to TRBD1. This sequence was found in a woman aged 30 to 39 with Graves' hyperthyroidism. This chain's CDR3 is CASSLAGDSSDTQYF. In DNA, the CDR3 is TGTGCCAGCAGCTTAGCAGGGGACAGTTCAGATACGCAGTATTTT.